This TCR beta chain was sequenced for a study of cytomegalovirus exposure and HLA in healthy donors. As for the study in general: The platform used for the 120 or so validation repertoires matched that of the 650 to 750 first-cohort repertoires, a later analysis reported. General observations from the study: Most TCR sequences showed up rarely, but some public TCRs showed up in many donors.

On this clone itself: The antigen remains undetermined.

Some clones are missing from TCRdb's copy, which holds only in-frame ones; the method was immunoSEQ multiplex PCR. The sample yields 110,000 to 150,000 clones, roughly 92% seen once. CDR3 length: 14 residues. Germline CDR1 is SGHNT and CDR2 is YYREEE (reference sequence). V lost 1 base and J lost 0, with 6 bases in between. The chain couples TRBV5-4 to TRBJ2-3; no definite D call. The clonotype originates from a man in his late teens or twenties in good health and CMV-seronegative. Specimen: PBMCs. The CDR3 region is CASSLSKSTDTQYF. CDR3 nucleotides: TGTGCCAGCAGCTTGTCTAAAAGCACAGATACGCAGTATTTT.